A single sample is the source of the 30 T cell receptor beta chains below, sequenced in a study of cytomegalovirus exposure and HLA in healthy donors (dated by TCRdb to the late 2010s). Libraries came from the immunoSEQ multiplex PCR assay. For the multiplex PCR, a mixture combining 60 forward primers for TCR Vbeta segments and 13 reverse primers for TCR Jbeta segments was used. TCRdb retrieved this table from immuneACCESS and kept in-frame rearrangements only. Not all clones are present; in checked studies, unresolved V genes account for under half, and no reason is known for the remainder. Within this sample are around 180,000 clones, with about 77% of them counted one time only. Approximately 6% of the sample is taken by the ten largest. Sequencing was performed on PBMCs. These receptors were collected from a woman in her 30s in good health and CMV-seropositive.

The table lists this clone with a count of one. The genes are TRBV6-5 and TRBJ1-1; TRBD1 is a possible D gene (6 bases). V was pared by 0 bases and J by 2 bases, with 13 bases between. Germline values: CDR1 MNHEY, CDR2 SVGAGI. The CDR3 sequence is 16 residues long. DNA for the CDR3: TGTGCCAGCAGTTACTCGATCCGGACAGCCAACACTGAAGCTTTCTTT. Translation: CASSYSIRTANTEAFF.

As regards this clone: Sequence at one end of the junction differs from germline and may be a read error. The chain couples TRBV7-9 to TRBJ2-7; a weak D match, TRBD2 (7 bases). The CDR3 extends over 12 amino acids. Germline lookup yields CDR1 SEHNR and CDR2 FQNEAQ (reference sequence). In DNA, the CDR3 is TGTTCCAGCAGCTTAGGGGGGGTCGAGCAGTACTTC. Protein product: CSSSLGGVEQYF.

The chain links TRBV5-1 to TRBJ2-7; D might be TRBD1 (5 bases). Germline V lookup: CDR1 SGHRS, CDR2 YFSETQ. The CDR3 has 14 amino acids. V was shortened by 4 bases and J by 2 bases, with 13 bases between the two germline ends. CDR3 loop: CASSPARVPYEQYF. CDR3 in DNA: TGCGCCAGCAGCCCTGCCAGGGTCCCCTACGAGCAGTACTTC.

The chain carries TRBV5-5 and TRBJ1-2; 8 bases agree with TRBD1. J was trimmed by 0 bases and V by 5 bases; bases with no gene match: 3. Per germline, CDR1 SGHKS and CDR2 YYEKEE (reference sequence). The CDR3 is 14 residues long. The CDR3 DNA sequence: TGTGCCAGCAGTCCGACAGGGGCTAACTATGGCTACACCTTC. It translates to CASSPTGANYGYTF. The full variable domain, in which reference TRBV5-5 and TRBJ1-2 provide the parts outside the CDR3, is DAGVTQSPTHLIKTRGQQVTLRCSPISGHKSVSWYQQVLGQGPQFIFQYYEKEERGRGNFPDRFSARQFPNYSSELNVNALLLGDSALYLCASSPTGANYGYTFGSGTRLTVV.

This clone was recorded once. The CDR3, as DNA: TGTGCCACCAGCAGAGGGGCACAGAACACATACGAGCAGTACTTC. It translates to CATSRGAQNTYEQYF. The chain has TRBV15 and TRBJ2-7; D uncertain. The germline CDR1 and CDR2 sequences are LNHNV and YYDKDF (reference sequence). Between the trimmed V and J ends, which lost 1 base and 4 bases, there was a span of 14 bases. The CDR3 is made up of 15 amino acids.

The rearrangement joins TRBV28 to TRBJ2-7, with a tentative D call TRBD2 (6 bases). Germline CDR1 is MDHEN and CDR2 is SYDVKM. The CDR3 consists of 15 residues. V was cut by 3 bases and J by 0 bases, with 12 bases left in between. This CDR3 is CASSLDGGTSYEQYF. The DNA for the CDR3 is TGTGCCAGCAGTTTGGACGGCGGGACCTCCTACGAGCAGTACTTC. The variable domain in full, with the rest retrieved from reference TRBV28 and TRBJ2-7, is DVKVTQSSRYLVKRTGEKVFLECVQDMDHENMFWYRQDPGLGLRLIYFSYDVKMKEKGDIPEGYSVSREKKERFSLILESASTNQTSMYLCASSLDGGTSYEQYFGPGTRLTVT.

The chain carries TRBV19 and TRBJ1-5, with unresolved D. The germline CDR1 and CDR2 sequences are LNHDA and SQIVND (reference sequence). The CDR3 is 14 residues long. The ends were cut back, 0 bases at V and 11 bases at J, with 14 bases in the middle. CDR3 loop: CASSIDPAMRAQHF. CDR3 bases: TGTGCCAGTAGTATAGATCCCGCCATGAGAGCCCAGCATTTT.

The CDR3 DNA is TGTGCCAGCAGCTTAGGATTAGCGGGACGACTTGGCGAGCAGTACTTC. This translates into CASSLGLAGRLGEQYF. The V call is TRBV7-9, the J call TRBJ2-7, with 8 positions matching TRBD2. This CDR3 comprises 16 residues. The V and J ends lost 1 base and 6 bases, in that order; junction bases with no gene match: 11. Germline lookup yields CDR1 SEHNR and CDR2 FQNEAQ (reference sequence). Variable domain in full (rest from reference TRBV7-9 and TRBJ2-7): DTGVSQNPRHKITKRGQNVTFRCDPISEHNRLYWYRQTLGQGPEFLTYFQNEAQLEKSRLLSDRFSAERPKGSFSTLEIQRTEQGDSAMYLCASSLGLAGRLGEQYFGPGTRLTVT.

CDR3 region: CASSGTGSVNSPLHF. CDR3 nucleotide sequence: TGTGCCAGCAGCGGAACAGGGAGTGTCAATTCACCCCTCCACTTT. The chain uses TRBV7-6 and TRBJ1-6, with D possibly being TRBD1 (6 bases). V lost 5 bases, J lost 7 bases, and 15 bases lay in between. This CDR3 spans 15 amino acids. Germline V gene lookup returns CDR1 SGHVS and CDR2 FNYEAQ.

This clone turned up a few times. This chain links TRBV11-3 with TRBJ2-3, with a possible D match to TRBD1 (6 bases). This CDR3 region has 15 residues. Trimming took 5 bases from V and 2 from J, leaving 14 bases between them. The V gene's germline CDR1 is SGHNT and CDR2 YENEEA. This chain's CDR3 is CASSVGTSDTDTQYF. Here the CDR3 DNA reads TGTGCCAGCAGCGTTGGGACATCAGACACAGATACGCAGTATTTT.

This clone was seen just once. The chain is built from TRBV5-1 and TRBJ2-3; TRBD2 matches at 10 bases. Germline CDR1 SGHRS, CDR2 YFSETQ. The CDR3 runs to 15 residues. The V segment lost 7 bases and the J segment 2 bases; nucleotides outside the gene matches: 7. CDR3 sequence reads: CASLLAGAPTDTQYF. The CDR3 DNA reads TGCGCCAGCCTCCTAGCGGGGGCACCCACAGATACGCAGTATTTT.

The chain has TRBV27 and TRBJ2-6; 7 bases are shared with TRBD1. Germline CDR1 and CDR2: MNHEY and SMNVEV (reference sequence). Trimming at V came to 4 bases and at J to 6 bases, leaving 9 bases not matched to a gene. The CDR3 runs to 16 residues. The CDR3 reads CASSSGTAREANVLTF. The CDR3 coding sequence is TGTGCCAGCAGTTCCGGGACAGCTCGCGAGGCCAACGTCCTGACTTTC.

The chain combines TRBV10-3 with TRBJ2-7, with TRBD1 as a possible D gene (6 bases). From germline, CDR1 is ENHRY and CDR2 SYGVKD. There are 15 residues in the CDR3. The CDR3 nucleotides are TGTGCGATCTCCCTGGGGGCAGCAGTGCCCTACGAGCAGTACTTC. This encodes CAISLGAAVPYEQYF.

The rearrangement links TRBV10-1 to TRBJ2-3; D is undetermined. The CDR3 contains 13 residues. V was cut by 2 bases and J by 6 bases, with 9 bases left in between. Germline CDR1 reads WNHNN; CDR2 reads SYGVQD (reference sequence). This CDR3 is CASSERLGDTQYF. As DNA, the CDR3 is TGCGCCAGCAGTGAGCGGCTAGGTGATACGCAGTATTTT.

The rearrangement joins TRBV4-1 to TRBJ1-5; the D is unclear. CDR1 MGHRA and CDR2 YSYEKL come from the germline V gene. With 0 bases removed from V and 0 bases from J, the gap between germline ends came to 9 bases. This CDR3 has 16 amino acids. This CDR3 reads CASSQEGGISNQPQHF. DNA of the CDR3: TGCGCCAGCAGCCAAGAAGGAGGGATTAGCAATCAGCCCCAGCATTTT.

This clone has only one observation. The chain carries TRBV27 and TRBJ2-7, with no clear D. V dropped 4 bases and J dropped 5 bases, with 6 bases sitting between them. CDR3 length: 11 amino acids. In germline, CDR1 is MNHEY, CDR2 SMNVEV (reference sequence). In DNA, the CDR3 is TGTGCCAGCAGTTCTAAGAACGAGCAGTACTTC. Protein product: CASSSKNEQYF.

The CDR3 region has the DNA TGTGCCAGCAGCTTCCCGAGACAGTTCTATGGCTACACCTTC. This sequence encodes CASSFPRQFYGYTF. The chain links TRBV5-6 to TRBJ1-2, with D possibly being TRBD1 (5 bases). CDR3 length: 14 amino acids. Germline V gene sequence: CDR1 SGHDT, CDR2 YYEEEE. V lost 2 bases and J 4 bases, leaving 12 bases between the germline ends.

The gene calls are TRBV28 and TRBJ1-1; D uncertain. V was pared by 5 bases and J by 1 base, with 14 bases between. The CDR3 is 15 amino acids. The germline gives CDR1 MDHEN, CDR2 SYDVKM. CDR3 sequence: CASSIFGAGNTEAFF. CDR3 sequence (DNA): TGTGCCAGCAGTATATTCGGAGCGGGGAACACTGAAGCTTTCTTT.

This clone was found a few times. The chain recombines TRBV4-2 with TRBJ2-3; 7 nucleotides align to TRBD2. The CDR3 sequence is 16 residues long. Germline V CDR1 and CDR2: LGHNA, YNFKEQ. V lost 4 bases to trimming and J lost 2 bases; unmatched junction nucleotides: 9. CDR3 amino acids: CASSPSLGGTTDTQYF. The CDR3 coding sequence is TGTGCCAGCAGCCCTTCCTTGGGGGGGACCACAGATACGCAGTATTTT.

V gene TRBV18 combines with J gene TRBJ1-3, with D uncertain. The germline V gene encodes CDR1 KGHSH and CDR2 LQKENI. The CDR3 spans 14 residues. The V and J ends lost 1 base and 4 bases respectively, with 8 bases between them. The CDR3 nucleotides are TGTGCCAGCTCACCACGAACAGTCGGAAACACCATATATTTT. Amino acids: CASSPRTVGNTIYF.

As DNA, the CDR3 is TGTGCCATCAGTGGGGCTGGACTAGGAACAGATACGCAGTATTTT. Residues: CAISGAGLGTDTQYF. The chain is built from TRBV10-3 and TRBJ2-3; 7 positions match TRBD2. Per germline, CDR1 ENHRY and CDR2 SYGVKD. V shed 4 bases, J shed 3 bases, and the junction held 7 bases outside the gene matches. This CDR3 contains 15 residues.

As concerns this clone: Its ends do not fully match the called genes, so a read error is possible. This sequence joins TRBV5-1 and TRBJ2-2; TRBD1 might be the D (6 bases). The CDR3 is 15 residues long. Germline loops: CDR1 SGHRS, CDR2 YFSETQ. In DNA form, the CDR3 reads TGCGCCAGCAGCCAAGAGGGGGAAAGCACCAGGGAGCTGTTTTTT. Residues: CASSQEGESTRELFF.

The CDR3 sequence: CASSLVVGQTSQYF. CDR3 nucleotides: TGTGCCAGCAGCTTAGTGGTTGGTCAGACTTCGCAGTATTTT. The V gene is TRBV7-9, the J gene TRBJ2-3; D is ambiguous. V dropped 1 base and J dropped 10 bases, with 15 bases sitting between them. The germline V gene encodes CDR1 SEHNR and CDR2 FQNEAQ (reference sequence). The CDR3 is 14 residues long.

J is TRBJ1-2 and V is TRBV2, with D possibly matching TRBD1 (6 bases). The CDR3 is made up of 14 amino acids. V was clipped by 6 bases and J by 3 bases, with 14 bases between them. Germline V gives CDR1 SNHLY, CDR2 FYNNEI. DNA of the CDR3: TGTGCCAGCAGCGCCCGGGGGGCGGACTATGGCTACACCTTC. This encodes CASSARGADYGYTF.

The genes are TRBV10-3 and TRBJ1-2; TRBD1 is a possible D gene (5 bases). CDR1 and CDR2 (germline): ENHRY, SYGVKD. The V end lost 7 bases, the J end lost 8 bases, and 14 bases lay between the germline ends. This CDR3 has 12 residues. The CDR3 sequence is CAITGQGGGYTF. DNA of the CDR3: TGTGCCATCACAGGCCAGGGAGGCGGCTACACCTTC.

The CDR3 DNA reads TGTGCCAGCAGCCCGGGGAGTAGCGGAAACATTCAGTACTTC. Translation gives CASSPGSSGNIQYF. The chain is built from TRBV6-5 and TRBJ2-4; weak D call: TRBD2 (6 bases). V was cut by 6 bases and J by 6 bases, with 15 bases left in between. The CDR3 contains 14 residues. Germline V gene lookup returns CDR1 MNHEY and CDR2 SVGAGI.

This clone was counted once. The CDR3 DNA is TGTGCCAGTAGCCTCGGGACAGGAGGTTTGGGCCAGCCCCAGCATTTT. Amino acids: CASSLGTGGLGQPQHF. V gene TRBV19 combines with J gene TRBJ1-5, with TRBD1 matching 8 bases. Germline V gene data show CDR1 as LNHDA and CDR2 as SQIVND (reference sequence). V shed 6 bases, J shed 7 bases, and the junction held 14 bases outside the gene matches. The CDR3 is made up of 16 amino acids.

The rearrangement uses TRBV19 and TRBJ2-2; 9 bases map to TRBD2. The CDR3 consists of 16 residues. Germline V gives CDR1 LNHDA, CDR2 SQIVND (reference sequence). The trim removed 4 bases at V and 4 bases at J, leaving 7 bases unmatched. CDR3 bases: TGTGCCAGTAGTAGCCGCGGGGGGGCGGGCACCGGGGAGCTGTTTTTT. Its translation is CASSSRGGAGTGELFF.

The chain carries TRBV18 and TRBJ1-5, with 7 nucleotides matching TRBD1. J lost 2 bases, V lost 1 base, and 2 bases had no gene match. CDR1 is KGHSH, CDR2 LQKENI, per germline. This CDR3 has 15 residues. Here the CDR3 reads CASSPQGAGNQPQHF. The CDR3 DNA reads TGTGCCAGCTCACCACAGGGGGCGGGCAATCAGCCCCAGCATTTT.

This clone was counted a few times. The CDR3 loop reads CASHSLTATTGELFF. CDR3 DNA: TGTGCCAGCCACTCCCTGACAGCGACCACCGGGGAGCTGTTTTTT. The gene calls are TRBV6-5 and TRBJ2-2; a possible D gene is TRBD1 (5 bases). The V end was cut by 8 bases, the J end by 4 bases, with 17 bases between. Per germline, CDR1 MNHEY and CDR2 SVGAGI. The CDR3 covers 15 residues.